This TCR beta chain is from a study of cytomegalovirus exposure and HLA in healthy donors. Study observations and caveats: Earlier analysis yielded a pattern in which most TCR beta V segments were productive about 87% or about 30% of the time. Through in vitro validation, three CMV-associated chains were shown to be specific for CMV antigens.

The CDR3 has 14 residues. V lost 3 bases and J lost 3; bases outside the gene matches: 5. CDR1 MNHEY and CDR2 SMNVEV come from the germline V gene (reference sequence). A word on this clone: Its antigen is undetermined.

The PCR used 60 Vbeta and 13 Jbeta primers. The data were produced by immunoSEQ multiplex PCR, yet TCRdb's version contains in-frame clones alone and is incomplete. This table holds some 190,000 clones, around 67% found once. Input material: PBMCs. The TCR comes from a woman aged 25-40 years in good health and CMV-seropositive. The chain recombines TRBV27 with TRBJ2-7; TRBD2 agrees at 7 bases. The CDR3 is CASSFGREGYEQYF. The CDR3 bases are TGTGCCAGCAGTTTTGGCAGGGAGGGCTACGAGCAGTACTTC.